These T cell receptor beta chains were read from a single sample in a study of blood T cell repertoires in COVID-19. Profiled with immunoSEQ multiplex PCR; TCRdb holds only in-frame clones, not every one. The sample has 450,000 or so clones; approximately 90% are singletons. The sample taken for sequencing was peripheral blood. All receptors derive from a man between 18 and 29 years old with COVID-19, enrolled during active disease. Both conserved end residues are part of each CDR3. A clone size is listed for some rows: how often the clone was seen (once, few, many), or a class if it is expanded.

j_call v_call clone_size cdr3_aa
TRBJ1-1 TRBV7-9 . CAGRAGNTEAFF
TRBJ2-5 TRBV29-1 . CSVEGEAGQGGLETQYF
TRBJ2-1 TRBV7-3 . CASSLGGRRPYNEQFF
TRBJ1-5 TRBV6-5 . CASIIVSNQPQHF
TRBJ2-1 TRBV27 . CASSLLSGRARNEQFF
TRBJ2-7 TRBV12-3/TRBV12-4 . CASSYSSYEQYF
TRBJ2-7 TRBV18 . CASSPLRSGQDTYEQYF
TRBJ2-1 TRBV7-6 . CASSLGREVHEQFF
TRBJ2-5 TRBV19 . CASSTSRDSSLAQYF
TRBJ1-2 TRBV19 . CASSIARANGYTF
TRBJ2-7 TRBV10-3 . CAISETGGLEQYF
TRBJ1-4 TRBV5-5 . CASSFVGTGGEKLFF
TRBJ1-4 TRBV27 . CASSFWGTGREKLFF
TRBJ2-3 TRBV2 . CASRTGGRDTQYF
TRBJ2-2 TRBV6-5 . CASRVDRSNTGELFF
TRBJ2-1 TRBV30 . CAWSVGQGAYNEQFF
TRBJ2-3 TRBV19 . CASSIERLAGGTDTQYF
TRBJ1-1 TRBV2 . CASRRQNTEAFF
TRBJ1-2 TRBV2 few CASLEEYGYTF
TRBJ2-1 TRBV6-5 . CASSYSWGQNNEQFF
TRBJ2-3 TRBV29-1 once CSIGLAGSDTQYF
TRBJ2-5 TRBV5-1 . CASSLSRERETQYF
TRBJ2-1 TRBV5-8 . CASSLRTGWNEQFF
TRBJ2-7 TRBV6-6 once CASRNGQGGYEQYF
TRBJ2-3 TRBV9 once CASSVVGLAGDPDTQYF
TRBJ2-7 TRBV3-1/TRBV3-2 . CASSHRDRGYGSEQYF
TRBJ2-3 TRBV10-3 . CAISESKGKGATDTQYF
TRBJ1-2 TRBV27 . CASSSEPGQLANYGYTF
TRBJ2-1 TRBV19 once CASSLRGTSGGSSYNEQFF
TRBJ2-3 TRBV10-1 . CASSSGRAVSDTQYF
TRBJ2-2 TRBV2 . CASLFQGTGKNGELFF
TRBJ2-7 TRBV24-1 once CATSDSADRDAYEQYF
TRBJ1-3 TRBV5-1 . CASSYTGTAGNTIYF
TRBJ2-5 TRBV5-4 . CASSPRGSGGGGETQYF
TRBJ2-3 TRBV12-3/TRBV12-4 . CASSFGRDTQYF
TRBJ1-5 TRBV27 . CASSFRGNQPQHF
TRBJ2-4 TRBV7-2 . CASSLDRTGIQYF
TRBJ1-5 TRBV6-5 . CASRIQGAGNQPQHF
TRBJ2-5 TRBV23-1 few CASIRFGGETQYF
TRBJ1-5 TRBV9 . CASSVGGDSNQPQHF
TRBJ2-2 TRBV6-5 few CASSYSAGELFF
TRBJ2-2 TRBV24-1 . CATSVQGMGELFF